Following are 6 T cell receptor beta chains from one sample sequenced in a study of blood T cell repertoires in COVID-19. This table comes from immunoSEQ multiplex PCR, and its TCRdb copy is limited to in-frame clones, with some not included. Altogether fewer than 90,000 clones are present, less than 90% being singletons, with the ten largest covering about 15%. Specimen: peripheral blood. Receptors were obtained from an elderly man in a cohort sampled during active COVID-19.

The V and J genes are TRBV7-8 and TRBJ2-5, with D possibly being TRBD1 (7 bases). CDR1 is SGHVS, CDR2 FQNEAQ, per germline. The CDR3 is 15 residues long. Deletions cut 5 bases from V and 3 bases from J, with 16 bases between. CDR3 in amino acids: CASSLRRGREETQYF. CDR3 nucleotide sequence: TGTGCCAGCAGCCTAAGGAGGGGGCGCGAAGAGACCCAGTACTTC. Supplemented by reference TRBV7-8 and TRBJ2-5, the full variable domain reads GAGVSQSPRYKVAKRGQDVALRCDPISGHVSLFWYQQALGQGPEFLTYFQNEAQLDKSGLPSDRFFAERPEGSVSTLKIQRTQQEDSAVYLCASSLRRGREETQYFGPGTRLLVL.

This clone was seen just once. The chain carries TRBV4-1 and TRBJ2-5; 16 positions match TRBD2. Germline-derived CDR1 and CDR2 are MGHRA and YSYEKL. This CDR3 is built from 20 residues. The trim removed 0 bases at V and 7 bases at J, leaving 14 bases unmatched. For the CDR3, the DNA is TGCGCCAGCAGCCAAGAAACTGGGACTAGCGGGGGGGTAGATAGTGGGACCCAGTACTTC. It yields the protein CASSQETGTSGGVDSGTQYF.

CDR3 region: CAISTSGLTGELFF. The CDR3 coding sequence is TGTGCCATCAGCACTAGCGGACTCACCGGGGAGCTGTTTTTT. J is TRBJ2-2 and V is TRBV10-3; 8 positions agree with TRBD2. Germline CDR1 and CDR2: ENHRY and SYGVKD. The CDR3 runs 14 residues. V was pared by 6 bases and J by 4 bases, with 4 bases of the junction left unmatched.

This chain uses TRBV5-5 with TRBJ2-7, with TRBD1 matching 9 bases. Germline CDR1 is SGHKS and CDR2 is YYEKEE (reference sequence). The junction had 2 bases not matched to a gene; V was cut back by 4 bases and J by 6 bases. The CDR3 has 12 amino acids. CDR3 protein: CASSRQGGEQYV. Here the CDR3 DNA reads TGTGCCAGCAGCAGACAGGGGGGCGAGCAGTACGTC.

This clone is a singleton in its sample. The J gene is TRBJ2-3, the V gene TRBV12-3 or TRBV12-4; D is unresolved. The CDR3 totals 12 residues. V was cut by 6 bases and J by 6 bases, with 10 bases left in between. This chain's CDR3 is CASSLVGDTQYF. In DNA form, the CDR3 reads TGTGCCAGCAGCCTAGTCGGGGATACGCAGTATTTT.

The chain recombines TRBV5-4 with TRBJ1-1; D unclear. V lost 2 bases, J lost 0 bases, and 8 bases lay in between. CDR3 length: 14 residues. Germline CDR1 reads SGHNT; CDR2 reads YYREEE (reference sequence). The CDR3 protein is CASSFSVMNTEAFF. Written as DNA, the CDR3 is TGTGCCAGCAGCTTCTCAGTCATGAACACTGAAGCTTTCTTT.